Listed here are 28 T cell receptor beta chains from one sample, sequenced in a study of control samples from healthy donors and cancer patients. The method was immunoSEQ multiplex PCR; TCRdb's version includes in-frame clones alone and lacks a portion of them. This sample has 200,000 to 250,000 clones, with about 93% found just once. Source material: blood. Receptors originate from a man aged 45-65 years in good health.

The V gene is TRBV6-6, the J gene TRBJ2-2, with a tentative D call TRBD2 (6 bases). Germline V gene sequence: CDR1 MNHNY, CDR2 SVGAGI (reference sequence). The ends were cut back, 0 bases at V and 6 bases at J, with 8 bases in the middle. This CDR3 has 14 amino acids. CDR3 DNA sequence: TGTGCCAGCAGTTACTCGTGGGGGGCCGGGGAGCTGTTTTTT. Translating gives CASSYSWGAGELFF.

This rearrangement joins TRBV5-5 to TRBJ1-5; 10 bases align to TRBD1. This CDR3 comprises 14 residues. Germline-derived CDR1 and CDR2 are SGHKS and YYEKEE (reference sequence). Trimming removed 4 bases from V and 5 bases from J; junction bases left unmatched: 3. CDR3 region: CASSQDRGDQPQHF. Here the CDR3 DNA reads TGTGCCAGCAGCCAGGACAGGGGGGATCAGCCCCAGCATTTT. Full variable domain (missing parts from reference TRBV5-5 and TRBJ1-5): DAGVTQSPTHLIKTRGQQVTLRCSPISGHKSVSWYQQVLGQGPQFIFQYYEKEERGRGNFPDRFSARQFPNYSSELNVNALLLGDSALYLCASSQDRGDQPQHFGDGTRLSIL.

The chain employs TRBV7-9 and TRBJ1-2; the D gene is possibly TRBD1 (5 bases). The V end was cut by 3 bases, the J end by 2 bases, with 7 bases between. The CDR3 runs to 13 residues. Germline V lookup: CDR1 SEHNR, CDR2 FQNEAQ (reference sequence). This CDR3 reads CASSLAGNYGYTF. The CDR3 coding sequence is TGTGCCAGCAGCTTGGCAGGGAACTATGGCTACACCTTC.

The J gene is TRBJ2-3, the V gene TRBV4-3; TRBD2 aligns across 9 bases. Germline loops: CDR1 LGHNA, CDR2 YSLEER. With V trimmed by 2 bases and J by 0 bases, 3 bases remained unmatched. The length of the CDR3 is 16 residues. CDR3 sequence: CASSQTTSGSTDTQYF. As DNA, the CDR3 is TGCGCCAGCAGCCAAACGACTAGCGGAAGCACAGATACGCAGTATTTT.

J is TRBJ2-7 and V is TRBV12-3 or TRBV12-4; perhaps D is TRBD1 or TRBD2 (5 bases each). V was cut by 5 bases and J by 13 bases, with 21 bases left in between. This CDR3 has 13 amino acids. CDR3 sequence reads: CASSLWGMGVVYV. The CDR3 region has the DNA TGTGCCAGCAGTCTGTGGGGAATGGGGGTAGTCTACGTC.

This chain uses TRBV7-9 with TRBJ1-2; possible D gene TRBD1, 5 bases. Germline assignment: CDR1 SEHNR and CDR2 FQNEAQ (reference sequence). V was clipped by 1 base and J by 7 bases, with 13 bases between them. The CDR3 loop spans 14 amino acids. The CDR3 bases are TGTGCCAGCAGCTTAGACGGAGGGGTCGGTGGCTACACCTTC. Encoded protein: CASSLDGGVGGYTF.

CDR3 nucleotides: TGCGCCAGCAGTGGGGACAGATTAAGCCTTGGAAACACCATATATTTT. Residues: CASSGDRLSLGNTIYF. J is TRBJ1-3 and V is TRBV5-1; the match to TRBD1 covers 7 bases. Germline loops: CDR1 SGHRS, CDR2 YFSETQ. The CDR3 sequence is 16 residues long. The trim removed 5 bases at V and 3 bases at J, leaving 11 bases unmatched.

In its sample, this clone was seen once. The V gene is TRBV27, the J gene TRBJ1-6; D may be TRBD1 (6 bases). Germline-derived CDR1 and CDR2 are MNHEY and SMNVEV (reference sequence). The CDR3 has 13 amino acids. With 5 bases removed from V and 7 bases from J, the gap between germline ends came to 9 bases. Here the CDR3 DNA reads TGTGCCAGCAGTCCGCAGGGGAATTCACCCCTCCACTTT. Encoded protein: CASSPQGNSPLHF.

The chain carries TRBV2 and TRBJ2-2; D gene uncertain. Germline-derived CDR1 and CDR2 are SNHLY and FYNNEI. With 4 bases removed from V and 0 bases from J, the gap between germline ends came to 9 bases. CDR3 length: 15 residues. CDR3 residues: CASSVRQPNTGELFF. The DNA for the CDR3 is TGTGCCAGCAGTGTAAGGCAGCCGAACACCGGGGAGCTGTTTTTT.

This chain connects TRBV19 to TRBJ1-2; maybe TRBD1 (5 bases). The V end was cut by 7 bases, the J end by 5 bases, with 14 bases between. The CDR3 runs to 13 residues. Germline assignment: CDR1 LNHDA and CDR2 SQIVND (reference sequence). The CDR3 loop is CASKLQGMYGYTF. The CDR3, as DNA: TGTGCCAGTAAATTGCAGGGAATGTATGGCTACACCTTC.

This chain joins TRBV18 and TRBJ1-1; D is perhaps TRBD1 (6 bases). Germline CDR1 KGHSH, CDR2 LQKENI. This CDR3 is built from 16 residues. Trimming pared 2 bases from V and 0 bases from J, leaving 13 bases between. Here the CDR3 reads CASSPIGAGVNTEAFF. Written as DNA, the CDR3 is TGTGCCAGCTCACCAATCGGAGCAGGGGTGAACACTGAAGCTTTCTTT.

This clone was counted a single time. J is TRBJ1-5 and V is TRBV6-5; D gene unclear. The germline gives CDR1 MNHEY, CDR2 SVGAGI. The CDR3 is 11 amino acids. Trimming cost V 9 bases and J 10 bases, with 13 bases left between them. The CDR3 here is CASQQTKPQHF. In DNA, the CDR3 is TGTGCCAGTCAGCAGACTAAACCCCAGCATTTT.

The CDR3 loop is CAISEGQGTTEAFF. In DNA form, the CDR3 reads TGTGCCATCAGTGAAGGGCAGGGGACTACTGAAGCTTTCTTT. V usage is TRBV10-3 and J usage is TRBJ1-1; possibly TRBD1 for D (6 bases). From germline, CDR1 is ENHRY and CDR2 SYGVKD. V was clipped by 3 bases and J by 5 bases, with 13 bases between them. The CDR3 is made up of 14 amino acids.

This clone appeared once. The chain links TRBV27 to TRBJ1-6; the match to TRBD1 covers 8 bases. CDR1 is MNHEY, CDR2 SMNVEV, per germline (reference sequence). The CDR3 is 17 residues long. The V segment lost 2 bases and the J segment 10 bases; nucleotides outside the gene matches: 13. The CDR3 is CASSLNYSGTGRSPLHF. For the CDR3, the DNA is TGTGCCAGCAGTTTAAATTATTCGGGGACAGGCCGATCACCCCTCCACTTT.

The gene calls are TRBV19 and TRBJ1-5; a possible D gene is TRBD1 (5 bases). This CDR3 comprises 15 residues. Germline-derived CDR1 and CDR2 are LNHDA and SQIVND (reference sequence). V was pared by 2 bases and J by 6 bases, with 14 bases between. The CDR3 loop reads CASSISGTGSQPQHF. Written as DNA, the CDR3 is TGTGCCAGTAGTATAAGTGGGACGGGGTCTCAGCCCCAGCATTTT.

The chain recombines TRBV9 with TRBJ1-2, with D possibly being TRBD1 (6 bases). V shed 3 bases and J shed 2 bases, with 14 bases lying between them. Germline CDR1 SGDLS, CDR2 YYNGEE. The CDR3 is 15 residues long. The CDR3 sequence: CASSGRGRENYGYTF. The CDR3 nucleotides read TGTGCCAGCAGCGGCAGGGGACGGGAAAACTATGGCTACACCTTC.

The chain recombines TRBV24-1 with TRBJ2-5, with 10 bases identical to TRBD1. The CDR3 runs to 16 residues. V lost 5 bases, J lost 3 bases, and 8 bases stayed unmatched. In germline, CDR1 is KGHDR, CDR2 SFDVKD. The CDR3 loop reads CATSGIDRGLEETQYF. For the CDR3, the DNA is TGTGCCACCAGTGGTATAGACAGGGGGCTGGAAGAGACCCAGTACTTC.

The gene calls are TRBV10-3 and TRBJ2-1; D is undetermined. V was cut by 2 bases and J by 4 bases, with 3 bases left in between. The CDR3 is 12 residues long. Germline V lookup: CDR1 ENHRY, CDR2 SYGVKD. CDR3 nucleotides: TGTGCCATCAGTGAGGGTTACAATGAGCAGTTCTTC. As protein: CAISEGYNEQFF.

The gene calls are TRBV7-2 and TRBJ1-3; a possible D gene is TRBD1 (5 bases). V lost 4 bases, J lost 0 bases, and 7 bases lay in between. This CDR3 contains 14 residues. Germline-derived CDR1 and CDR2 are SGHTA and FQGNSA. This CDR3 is CASSSGRSGNTIYF. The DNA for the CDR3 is TGTGCCAGCAGCTCAGGGCGCTCTGGAAACACCATATATTTT. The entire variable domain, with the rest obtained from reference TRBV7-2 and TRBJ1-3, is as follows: GAGVSQSPSNKVTEKGKDVELRCDPISGHTALYWYRQSLGQGLEFLIYFQGNSAPDKSGLPSDRFSAERTGGSVSTLTIQRTQQEDSAVYLCASSSGRSGNTIYFGEGSWLTVV.

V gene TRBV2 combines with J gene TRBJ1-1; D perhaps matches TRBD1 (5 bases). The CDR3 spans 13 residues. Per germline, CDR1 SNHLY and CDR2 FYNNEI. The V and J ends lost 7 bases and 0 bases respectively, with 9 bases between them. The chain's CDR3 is CASNPGMNTEAFF. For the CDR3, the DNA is TGTGCCAGCAATCCAGGGATGAACACTGAAGCTTTCTTT.

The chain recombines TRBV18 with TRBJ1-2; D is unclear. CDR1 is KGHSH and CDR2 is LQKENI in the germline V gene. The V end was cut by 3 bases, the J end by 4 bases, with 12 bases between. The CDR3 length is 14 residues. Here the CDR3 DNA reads TGTGCCAGCTCACCCCTCAGTGAGATCTATGGCTACACCTTC. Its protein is CASSPLSEIYGYTF.

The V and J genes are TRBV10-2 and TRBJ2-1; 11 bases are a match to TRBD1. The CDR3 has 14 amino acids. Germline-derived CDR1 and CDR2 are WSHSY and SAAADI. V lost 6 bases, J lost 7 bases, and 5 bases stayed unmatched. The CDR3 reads CASRGQGAWNEQFF. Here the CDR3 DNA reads TGCGCCAGCAGAGGACAGGGGGCATGGAATGAGCAGTTCTTC.

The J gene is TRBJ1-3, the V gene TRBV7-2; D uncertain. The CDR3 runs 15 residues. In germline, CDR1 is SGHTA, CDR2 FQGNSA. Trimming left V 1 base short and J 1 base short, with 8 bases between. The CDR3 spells CASSLVQSSGNTIYF. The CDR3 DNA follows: TGTGCCAGCAGCTTAGTCCAGTCATCTGGAAACACCATATATTTT.

CDR3 in amino acids: CASSKKYAAGGYTF. DNA of the CDR3: TGTGCCAGTTCCAAGAAGTACGCAGCGGGCGGCTACACCTTC. The chain uses TRBV19 and TRBJ1-2; D is undetermined. Germline V gene data show CDR1 as LNHDA and CDR2 as SQIVND (reference sequence). There are 14 residues in the CDR3. The V and J ends lost 8 bases and 8 bases respectively, with 21 bases between them.

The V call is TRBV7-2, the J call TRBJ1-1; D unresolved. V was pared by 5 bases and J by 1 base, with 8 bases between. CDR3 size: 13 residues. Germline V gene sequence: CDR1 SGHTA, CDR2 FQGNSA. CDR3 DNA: TGTGCCAGCAGCCCGTACCAGAACACTGAAGCTTTCTTT. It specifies CASSPYQNTEAFF.

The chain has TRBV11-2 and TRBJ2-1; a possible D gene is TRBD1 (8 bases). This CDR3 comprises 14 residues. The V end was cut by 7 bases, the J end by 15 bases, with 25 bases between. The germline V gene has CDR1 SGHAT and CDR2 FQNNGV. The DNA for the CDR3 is TGTGCCAGCAACACGGGTTTACAGGGGGGGAACTTGTTCTTC. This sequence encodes CASNTGLQGGNLFF.

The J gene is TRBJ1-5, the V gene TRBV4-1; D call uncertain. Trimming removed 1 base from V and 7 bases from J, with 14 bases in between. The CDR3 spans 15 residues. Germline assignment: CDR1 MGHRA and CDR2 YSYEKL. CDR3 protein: CASSQGPMRAQPQHF. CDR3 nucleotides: TGCGCCAGCAGCCAAGGTCCGATGAGGGCCCAGCCCCAGCATTTT.

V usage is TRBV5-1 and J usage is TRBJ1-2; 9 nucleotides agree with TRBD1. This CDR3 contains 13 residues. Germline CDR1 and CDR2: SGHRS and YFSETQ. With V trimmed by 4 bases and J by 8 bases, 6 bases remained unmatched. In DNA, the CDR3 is TGCGCCAGCAGCCGGGGACAGGGACACGGCTACACCTTC. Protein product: CASSRGQGHGYTF.